This TCR beta chain was identified during a study of blood T cell repertoires in COVID-19. Study-level background: Whether acute or convalescent, the COVID-19 samples came from the United States, Italy and Spain. T cells, B-cell-depleted T cells, or PBMCs supplied cDNA or gDNA.

The J segment lost 4 bases and the V segment lost 2 bases, leaving 5 bases of the junction unmatched. There are 15 residues in the CDR3. Germline V gives CDR1 MNHEY, CDR2 SVGEGT. Authors' processing steps: Reference gene primer amplification in the assay estimated nucleated cell counts. This table comes from immunoSEQ multiplex PCR, and its TCRdb copy is limited to in-frame clones, with some not included. V and J calls plus clone size are reproduced from that table; the DNA served to infer D and trimming. This table holds some 250,000 clones, more than 75% found once. The chain recombines TRBV6-2 or TRBV6-3 with TRBJ1-5; 7 bases line up with TRBD1. The sequencing sample was made of peripheral blood. The TCR comes from a woman aged 40 to 50 who had recovered from COVID-19. The CDR3 loop reads CASSYGSGGNQPQHF. In DNA form, the CDR3 reads TGTGCCAGCAGTTACGGGTCAGGGGGGAATCAGCCCCAGCATTTT.